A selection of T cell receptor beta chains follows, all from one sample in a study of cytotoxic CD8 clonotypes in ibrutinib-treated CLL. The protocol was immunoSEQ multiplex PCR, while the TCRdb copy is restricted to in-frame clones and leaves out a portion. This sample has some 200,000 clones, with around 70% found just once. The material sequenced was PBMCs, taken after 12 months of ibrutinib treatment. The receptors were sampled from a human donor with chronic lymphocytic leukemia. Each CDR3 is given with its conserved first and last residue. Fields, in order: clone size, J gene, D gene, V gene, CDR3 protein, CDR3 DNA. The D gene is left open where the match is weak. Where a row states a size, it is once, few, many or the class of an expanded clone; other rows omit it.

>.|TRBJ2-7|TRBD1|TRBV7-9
CASSLGQGVYEQYF
TGTGCCAGCAGTTTGGGACAGGGGGTATACGAGCAGTACTTC
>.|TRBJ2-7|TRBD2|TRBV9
CASSVIPAGGLNEQYF
TGTGCCAGCAGCGTTATTCCGGCGGGAGGGTTGAACGAGCAGTACTTC
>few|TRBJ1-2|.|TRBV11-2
CASSLGRGPNYGYTF
TGTGCCAGCAGCTTGGGGAGAGGGCCGAACTATGGCTACACCTTC
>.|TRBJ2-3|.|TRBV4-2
CASSQDKGDTQYF
TGTGCCAGCAGCCAAGATAAGGGAGATACGCAGTATTTT
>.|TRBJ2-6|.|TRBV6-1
CASRRDSSGANVLTF
TGTGCCAGCAGGCGGGACAGCTCTGGGGCCAACGTCCTGACTTTC
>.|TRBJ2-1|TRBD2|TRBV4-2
CASSQGTSVLNNEQFF
TGTGCCAGCAGCCAAGGGACTAGCGTCTTAAACAATGAGCAGTTCTTC
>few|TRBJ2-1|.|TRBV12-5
CASALAGINEQFF
TGTGCTAGTGCCTTGGCGGGGATCAATGAGCAGTTCTTC
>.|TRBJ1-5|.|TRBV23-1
CASSHPEGNQPQHF
TGCGCCAGCAGTCACCCAGAGGGGAACCAGCCCCAGCATTTT
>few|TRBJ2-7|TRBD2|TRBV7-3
CASSPYGTSASEQYF
TGTGCCAGCAGCCCCTACGGGACTAGCGCCTCCGAGCAGTACTTC
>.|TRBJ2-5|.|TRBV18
CASSPRGTGVGTQYF
TGTGCCAGCTCACCACGCGGCACGGGAGTCGGGACCCAGTACTTC
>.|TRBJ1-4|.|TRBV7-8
CASRSRGDRPEKLFF
TGTGCCAGCAGATCGAGGGGGGACCGCCCCGAAAAACTGTTTTTT
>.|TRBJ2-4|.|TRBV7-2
CASSLPRTEGIQYF
TGTGCCAGCAGCTTACCAAGGACAGAAGGCATTCAGTACTTC
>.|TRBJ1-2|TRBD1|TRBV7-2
CASRQGGGGINYGYTF
TGTGCCAGCAGGCAGGGGGGAGGAGGAATTAACTATGGCTACACCTTC
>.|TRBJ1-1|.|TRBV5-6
CASSAGQNTEAFF
TGTGCCAGCAGCGCTGGACAGAACACTGAAGCTTTCTTT
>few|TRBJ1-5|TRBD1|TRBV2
CASSEKAGTGNQPQHF
TGTGCCAGCAGTGAAAAAGCGGGGACAGGAAATCAGCCCCAGCATTTT
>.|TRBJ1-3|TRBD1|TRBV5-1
CASSFTRGIGNTIYF
TGCGCCAGCAGCTTTACCAGGGGGATTGGAAACACCATATATTTT
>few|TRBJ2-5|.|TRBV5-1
CASSLVGLQETQYF
TGCGCCAGCAGCTTGGTTGGATTACAAGAGACCCAGTACTTC